This T cell receptor beta chain was sequenced for a study of post-analysis software for immune sequencing data. Presence of unique molecular identifiers characterized the TCR beta cDNA libraries. TCRdb re-derived calls from the PCR reads in MiXCR, one entry per CDR3 protein. Of hundreds of thousands of distinct CDR3 sequences listed, approximately 59% are singletons. Germline CDR1 is LGHNA and CDR2 is YSLEER. This CDR3 contains 14 residues. Trimming cost V 0 bases and J 7 bases; bases outside gene matches: 4. This clonotype was observed a few times. Its cognate antigen is unknown. The study's findings and limits: Five or six TRBV segments appeared more often in patients than in controls, and TRBV5-6, TRBV5-1 and TRBV20-1 were among these.

The receptor was derived from a girl aged 2 to 10 with multiple sclerosis. The rearrangement uses TRBV4-3 and TRBJ1-2, with 8 bases lining up with TRBD1. Sequencing used blood. The CDR3 spells CASSQEPTGAGYTF. CDR3 DNA sequence: TGCGCCAGCAGCCAAGAGCCGACAGGGGCTGGCTACACCTTC.